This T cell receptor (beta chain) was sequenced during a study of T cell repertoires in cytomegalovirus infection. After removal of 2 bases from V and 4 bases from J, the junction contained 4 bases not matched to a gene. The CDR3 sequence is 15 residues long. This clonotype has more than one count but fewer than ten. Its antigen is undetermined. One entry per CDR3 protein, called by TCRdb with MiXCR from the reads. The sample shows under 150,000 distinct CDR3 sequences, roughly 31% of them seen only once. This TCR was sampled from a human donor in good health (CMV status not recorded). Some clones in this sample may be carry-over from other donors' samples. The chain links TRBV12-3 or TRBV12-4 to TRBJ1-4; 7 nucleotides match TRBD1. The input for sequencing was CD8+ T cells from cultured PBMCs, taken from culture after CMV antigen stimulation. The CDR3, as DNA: TGTGCCAGCAGTTTATGGCAGGGGGGTAATGAAAAACTGTTTTTT. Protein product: CASSLWQGGNEKLFF.